This T cell receptor (beta chain) was recorded in a study of blood T cells in healthy people across ages. Alongside a J-beta primer mix, a sample-barcoded 5' primer served in a second PCR lasting 7 to 11 cycles. Every cDNA molecule carried a tag from a template-switch adaptor bearing 12 random nucleotides. Researchers report that each sample yielded at least 3 million CDR3-containing paired-end reads. TCRdb re-analysed the 5' RACE reads in MiXCR, keeping a single row per CDR3 protein. The sample has 500,000 to 600,000 distinct CDR3 sequences; roughly 28% are singletons. The CDR3 length is 19 residues. Trimming took off 3 bases at V and 5 bases at J, with 26 bases between the two ends. Germline V CDR1 and CDR2: MDHEN, SYDVKM. This clonotype appeared a single time. The antigen is undetermined. General study findings and limits: More naive CD4+ cells and higher diversity were found in long-lived than in aged donors.

The sample, roughly 9.1 milliliters of peripheral blood, was drawn from each donor. This TCR was recovered from a woman aged 70-85 years in good health. Material for sequencing was blood. The chain is built from TRBV28 and TRBJ2-1; maybe TRBD1 (6 bases). The CDR3 DNA follows: TGTGCCAGCAGTTTCGTTCGTGGCAGGGGATTGGGTATCGACAATGAGCAGTTCTTC. This translates into CASSFVRGRGLGIDNEQFF. Filled out from reference TRBV28 and TRBJ2-1, the complete variable domain reads DVKVTQSSRYLVKRTGEKVFLECVQDMDHENMFWYRQDPGLGLRLIYFSYDVKMKEKGDIPEGYSVSREKKERFSLILESASTNQTSMYLCASSFVRGRGLGIDNEQFFGPGTRLTVL.